This T cell receptor (beta chain) came from a study of CD8+ T cells in alopecia areata. Study outcomes and limitations: The treated group had a single nonresponder, limiting CD8+ expansion-response conclusions.

Extracted RNA was reverse transcribed, and the resulting cDNA served as sequencing template. Libraries were prepared by immunoSEQ multiplex PCR; TCRdb keeps only in-frame clonotypes and omits some of them. The repertoire consists of approximately 200,000 clones, with around 43% occurring once and the leading ten covering approximately 2.9%. Treatment of the sample: oral pan-JAK inhibitor, 5-10 mg twice daily. The CDR3 is 11 residues long, counting both termini. In germline, CDR1 is SEHNR, CDR2 FQNEAQ (reference sequence). Concerning this clone itself: Its antigen is as yet unknown. Because the CDR3 is missing its conserved closing phenylalanine or tryptophan, this is likely a read error. Because the CDR3's place on the DNA is in doubt, the DNA is left out and the CDR3 is given as listed by TCRdb.

The source of this sequence is a human donor with alopecia areata. The chain is built from TRBV7-9 and TRBJ2-4; the D call TRBD2 from the table was never checked on the DNA. This material consisted of CD4+ T cells sorted from blood, taken at approximately week 36, from a patient treated with tofacitinib. CDR3 amino acids: CASSPGTSFTL.